The 21 T cell receptor beta chains in this list originate from one sample, sequenced in a study of cytomegalovirus exposure and HLA in healthy donors. The PCR used 60 Vbeta and 13 Jbeta primers. Profiling relied on immunoSEQ multiplex PCR, and the TCRdb table lists in-frame clones only, not all of them. The repertoire holds approximately 170,000 clones, with about 70% as singletons. Sequenced material: PBMCs. The receptor set was obtained from a woman in her forties in good health and CMV-seropositive.

The chain recombines TRBV10-3 with TRBJ2-2; 7 bases map to TRBD1. CDR1 and CDR2 from the germline V gene are ENHRY and SYGVKD. V was pared by 4 bases and J by 2 bases, with 7 bases of the junction left unmatched. The CDR3 loop spans 16 amino acids. In DNA form, the CDR3 reads TGTGCCATCAGTGCCCCTGGGACAGTTAACACCGGGGAGCTGTTTTTT. Translation: CAISAPGTVNTGELFF.

The V and J genes are TRBV9 and TRBJ2-1, with 10 bases matching TRBD2. Germline values: CDR1 SGDLS, CDR2 YYNGEE. Trimming at V came to 0 bases and at J to 6 bases, leaving 6 bases not matched to a gene. The CDR3 runs to 16 residues. Here the CDR3 reads CASSVGGSGGLNEQFF. In nucleotides, the CDR3 is TGTGCCAGCAGCGTAGGGGGTAGCGGGGGGCTCAATGAGCAGTTCTTC.

V and J are TRBV6-6 and TRBJ1-2; D is perhaps TRBD1 (5 bases). The CDR3 length is 14 residues. Between the trimmed V and J ends, which lost 4 bases and 2 bases, there was a span of 11 bases. Germline CDR1 MNHNY, CDR2 SVGAGI (reference sequence). The CDR3 loop reads CASSSGTANYGYTF. CDR3 nucleotide sequence: TGTGCCAGCAGTTCCGGGACTGCGAACTATGGCTACACCTTC.

The chain has TRBV7-3 and TRBJ2-1, with 9 positions matching TRBD2. Germline V gene sequence: CDR1 SGHTA, CDR2 FQGTGA. With V trimmed by 8 bases and J by 6 bases, 11 bases remained unmatched. The CDR3 sequence is 15 residues long. In DNA form, the CDR3 reads TGTGCCAGCTCGTGGGGTAGCGGGGGCCTCAATGAGCAGTTCTTC. Translating it yields CASSWGSGGLNEQFF.

The genes are TRBV19 and TRBJ1-1; 10 positions match TRBD1. There are 14 residues in the CDR3. J was trimmed by 4 bases and V by 6 bases; bases with no gene match: 5. The germline gives CDR1 LNHDA, CDR2 SQIVND (reference sequence). CDR3 amino acids: CASSWDRGSTEAFF. DNA for the CDR3: TGTGCCAGTAGCTGGGACAGGGGAAGCACTGAAGCTTTCTTT.

This clone was detected only a few times. The V and J genes are TRBV4-1 and TRBJ2-7; 7 bases are shared with TRBD2. The CDR3 runs to 15 residues. After removal of 2 bases from V and 1 base from J, the junction contained 5 bases not matched to a gene. Germline lookup yields CDR1 MGHRA and CDR2 YSYEKL. CDR3: CASSQIASGSYEQYF. In DNA form, the CDR3 reads TGCGCCAGCAGCCAAATAGCTAGCGGATCCTACGAGCAGTACTTC.

This clone has only one observation. The J gene is TRBJ2-3, the V gene TRBV7-3, with 8 bases fitting TRBD2. This CDR3 is 15 amino acids long. Germline CDR1 is SGHTA and CDR2 is FQGTGA. V gave up 2 bases and J gave up 2 bases; unmatched junction bases: 3. CDR3 sequence reads: CASSLQRGPTDTQYF. The CDR3 region has the DNA TGTGCCAGCAGCTTACAGCGGGGGCCCACAGATACGCAGTATTTT.

V and J are TRBV29-1 and TRBJ2-1, with 11 bases identical to TRBD2. This CDR3 region has 17 residues. J lost 0 bases, V lost 5 bases, and 9 bases had no gene match. Germline-derived CDR1 and CDR2 are SQVTM and ANQGSEA. The CDR3 sequence is CSVQLAGGPSSYNEQFF. CDR3 sequence (DNA): TGCAGCGTTCAATTAGCGGGAGGGCCCAGCTCCTACAATGAGCAGTTCTTC.

The chain couples TRBV6-5 to TRBJ1-1, with D unresolved. This CDR3 has 13 residues. Germline V gives CDR1 MNHEY, CDR2 SVGAGI. Trimming stripped 0 bases from V and 10 bases from J, with 12 bases between. The CDR3 region is CASSYSIGSGAFF. As DNA, the CDR3 is TGTGCCAGCAGTTACTCGATAGGCTCAGGAGCTTTCTTT.

The chain uses TRBV4-1 and TRBJ2-1; D not resolved. The length of the CDR3 is 12 residues. Deletions cut 3 bases from V and 5 bases from J, with 5 bases between. Germline V CDR1 and CDR2: MGHRA, YSYEKL. CDR3 coding DNA: TGCGCCAGCAGCCATCCTGACAATGAGCAGTTCTTC. The encoded protein is CASSHPDNEQFF.

The V gene is TRBV19, the J gene TRBJ2-2; 7 positions match TRBD2. The CDR3 runs to 15 residues. CDR1 is LNHDA and CDR2 is SQIVND in the germline V gene (reference sequence). V was pared by 3 bases and J by 3 bases, with 4 bases of the junction left unmatched. The CDR3 reads CASSMGGGYTGELFF. CDR3 in DNA: TGTGCCAGTAGTATGGGCGGGGGATACACCGGGGAGCTGTTTTTT.

The chain uses TRBV11-3 and TRBJ2-3; TRBD1 matches 9 bases. Germline loops: CDR1 SGHNT, CDR2 YENEEA. V shed 5 bases, J shed 3 bases, and the junction held 6 bases outside the gene matches. CDR3 length: 15 residues. CDR3 nucleotide sequence: TGTGCCAGCAGCCCCTCCGGGACAGGGACAGATACGCAGTATTTT. As protein: CASSPSGTGTDTQYF.

This CDR3 reads CASSLQGAGRYTEAFF. For the CDR3, the DNA is TGTGCCAGCAGCTTACAAGGGGCAGGTCGATATACTGAAGCTTTCTTT. The chain carries TRBV7-3 and TRBJ1-1, with a possible D match to TRBD1 (5 bases). The CDR3 has 16 amino acids. CDR1 and CDR2 (germline): SGHTA, FQGTGA. The V end was cut by 2 bases, the J end by 5 bases, with 18 bases between.

The V gene is TRBV7-9, the J gene TRBJ2-5, with D unresolved. V lost 0 bases and J lost 3, with 8 bases in between. Looked up from germline, CDR1 is SEHNR and CDR2 is FQNEAQ (reference sequence). The CDR3 is 14 amino acids. CDR3 DNA: TGTGCCAGCAGCTTAGCGCTTCGGGAAGAGACCCAGTACTTC. Translation gives CASSLALREETQYF.

The V and J genes are TRBV9 and TRBJ2-3; D may be TRBD1 (6 bases). The CDR3 totals 15 residues. From germline, CDR1 is SGDLS and CDR2 YYNGEE. V was clipped by 4 bases and J by 1 base, with 13 bases between them. The CDR3 reads CASSPPAGGTDTQYF. The CDR3 coding sequence is TGTGCCAGCAGCCCTCCCGCAGGGGGCACAGATACGCAGTATTTT.

To note about this clone: Other DNA sequences of this sample code for an identical CDR3. The chain links TRBV28 to TRBJ2-7; tentative D call: TRBD1 (5 bases). The germline CDR1 and CDR2 sequences are MDHEN and SYDVKM. V lost 2 bases and J lost 4, with 6 bases in between. The CDR3 runs to 12 residues. The chain's CDR3 is CASSLQGYEQYF. The DNA for the CDR3 is TGTGCCAGCAGTTTACAGGGATACGAGCAGTACTTC.

V gene TRBV28 combines with J gene TRBJ2-3; TRBD1 aligns across 7 bases. V lost 6 bases to trimming and J lost 3 bases; unmatched junction nucleotides: 15. The CDR3 contains 17 residues. CDR1 and CDR2 (germline): MDHEN, SYDVKM. The CDR3, as DNA: TGTGCCAGCAGCATCGGCAGGGGGATTTTGTTGACAGATACGCAGTATTTT. It codes for CASSIGRGILLTDTQYF.

About this clone itself: At one end, the junction sequence differs from germline, possibly due to a read error. The sample contains more than one DNA sequence encoding this CDR3. The rearrangement uses TRBV2 and TRBJ2-5; tentatively, D is TRBD1 (5 bases). The CDR3 loop spans 15 amino acids. Germline-derived CDR1 and CDR2 are SNHLY and FYNNEI. CDR3 amino acids: CASSGVQGVRETQYF. CDR3 nucleotides: TGTGCCAGTAGTGGTGTTCAGGGTGTTAGGGAGACCCAGTACTTC. The whole variable domain, remainder taken from reference TRBV2 and TRBJ2-5, is EPEVTQTPSHQVTQMGQEVILRCVPISNHLYFYWYRQILGQKVEFLVSFYNNEISEKSEIFDDQFSVERPDGSNFTLKIRSTKLEDSAMYFCASSGVQGVRETQYFGPGTRLLVL.

The chain employs TRBV5-4 and TRBJ1-4; 7 bases line up with TRBD1. Losses at the gene ends were 4 bases for V and 7 bases for J; bases not matched to a gene: 7. The CDR3 covers 14 residues. CDR1 and CDR2 (germline): SGHNT, YYREEE (reference sequence). The CDR3 loop reads CASSPTGNSEKLFF. Written as DNA, the CDR3 is TGTGCCAGCAGCCCGACAGGGAACTCTGAAAAACTGTTTTTT. Based on the CDR3 plus reference TRBV5-4 and TRBJ1-4, the full variable domain is ETGVTQSPTHLIKTRGQQVTLRCSSQSGHNTVSWYQQALGQGPQFIFQYYREEENGRGNFPPRFSGLQFPNYSSELNVNALELDDSALYLCASSPTGNSEKLFFGSGTQLSVL.

V and J are TRBV19 and TRBJ2-1; 7 nucleotides align to TRBD1. V was pared by 6 bases and J by 4 bases, with 9 bases of the junction left unmatched. Germline CDR1 LNHDA, CDR2 SQIVND (reference sequence). The CDR3 sequence is 15 residues long. This CDR3 reads CASRQTGLGYNEQFF. The CDR3 DNA reads as TGTGCCAGTAGACAGACAGGGTTAGGATACAATGAGCAGTTCTTC.

The table lists this clone with a few counts. The DNA of the CDR3 is TGTGCCAGCAGACCTATCGACAGCTACGTTCGCACAGATACGCAGTATTTT. It encodes CASRPIDSYVRTDTQYF. The V gene is TRBV28, the J gene TRBJ2-3; TRBD1 might be the D (5 bases). CDR1 and CDR2 from the germline V gene are MDHEN and SYDVKM. Trimming left V 6 bases short and J 1 base short, with 20 bases between. The CDR3 has 17 amino acids.